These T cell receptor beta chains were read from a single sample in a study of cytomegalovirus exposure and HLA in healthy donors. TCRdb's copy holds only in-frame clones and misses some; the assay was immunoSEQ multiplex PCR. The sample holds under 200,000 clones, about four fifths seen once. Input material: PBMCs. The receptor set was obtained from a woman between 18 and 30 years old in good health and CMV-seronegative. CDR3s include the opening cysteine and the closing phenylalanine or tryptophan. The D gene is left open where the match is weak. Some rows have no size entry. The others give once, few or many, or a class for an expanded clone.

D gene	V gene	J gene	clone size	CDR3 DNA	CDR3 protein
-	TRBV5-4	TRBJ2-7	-	TGTGCCAGCAGCTCTGGGCCGGCTGGCCCCGAGCAGTACTTC	CASSSGPAGPEQYF
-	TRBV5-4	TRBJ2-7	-	TGTGCCAGCAGCTTGTCGCCTAGCAGGAGCCACGAGCAGTACTTC	CASSLSPSRSHEQYF
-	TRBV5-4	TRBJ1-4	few	TGTGCCAGCAGCTTGGTTTGGAGTCTGTTTTTT	CASSLVWSLFF
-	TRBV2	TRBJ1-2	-	TGTGCCAGCATTTGGGACAATAACTATGGCTACACCTTC	CASIWDNNYGYTF
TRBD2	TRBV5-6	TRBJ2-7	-	TGTGCCAGCAGTTTAGCGGGAGGGCCGCACGAGCAGTACTTC	CASSLAGGPHEQYF
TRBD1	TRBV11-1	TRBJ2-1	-	TGTGCCAGCAGCGTCACAGGGGGGTACAATGAGCAGTTCTTC	CASSVTGGYNEQFF
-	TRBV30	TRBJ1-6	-	TGTGCCTGGATACAGGGTGGAAATTCACCCCTCCACTTT	CAWIQGGNSPLHF
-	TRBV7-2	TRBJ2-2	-	TGTGCCAGCAGCCAACTTAACACCGGGGAGCTGTTTTTT	CASSQLNTGELFF
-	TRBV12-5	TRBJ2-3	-	TGTGCTAGTGGTTTGGGGGGGCCGGGAGGTCAGGCAGATACGCAGTATTTT	CASGLGGPGGQADTQYF
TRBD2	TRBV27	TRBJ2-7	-	TGTGCCAGCGGGGGAGGGGCATCATCCTACGAGCAGTACTTC	CASGGGASSYEQYF
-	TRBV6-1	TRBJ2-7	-	TGTGCCAGCAGTGAAGGGAGGGGAGGCGACTACGAGCAGTACTTC	CASSEGRGGDYEQYF
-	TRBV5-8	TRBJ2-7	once	TGTGCCAGCAGTTTAGCTCTCGGGACAAAGACTTACGAGCAGTACTTC	CASSLALGTKTYEQYF
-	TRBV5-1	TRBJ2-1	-	TGCGCCAGCAGCTTCCGAATGCGGGGGCAACTATCCTACAATGAGCAGTTCTTC	CASSFRMRGQLSYNEQFF
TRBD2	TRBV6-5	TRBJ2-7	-	TGTGCCAGCAGTTACTCGGCTAGCGGGAGGTACGAGCAGTACTTC	CASSYSASGRYEQYF
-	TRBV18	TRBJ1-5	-	TGTGCCAGCTCTTTGAGTAGCCAGCCCCAGCATTTT	CASSLSSQPQHF
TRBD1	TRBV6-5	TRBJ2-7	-	TGTGCCAGCAGTTACGGGTCGGACAGGGGCTACGAGCAGTACTTC	CASSYGSDRGYEQYF
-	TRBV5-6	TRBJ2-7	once	TGTGCCAGCAGCTCTGGGACTCTCTACGAGCAGTACTTC	CASSSGTLYEQYF
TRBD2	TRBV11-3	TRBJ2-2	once	TGTGCCAGCAGCGGGATAGCCGGGGGACTAGCGGCGAACACCGGGGAGCTGTTTTTT	CASSGIAGGLAANTGELFF
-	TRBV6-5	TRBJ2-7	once	TGTGCCAGCAGCGCGACTATATCCGAGCAGTACTTC	CASSATISEQYF
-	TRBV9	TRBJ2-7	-	TGTGCCAGCAGCGTAGGGACAACGTTCGAGCAGTACTTC	CASSVGTTFEQYF
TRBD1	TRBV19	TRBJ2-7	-	TGTGCCACCGGAGAGGGGGCGTACGAGCAGTACTTC	CATGEGAYEQYF
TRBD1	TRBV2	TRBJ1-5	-	TGTGCCAGCAGTGCTACAGGGGTCAATCAGCCCCAGCATTTT	CASSATGVNQPQHF